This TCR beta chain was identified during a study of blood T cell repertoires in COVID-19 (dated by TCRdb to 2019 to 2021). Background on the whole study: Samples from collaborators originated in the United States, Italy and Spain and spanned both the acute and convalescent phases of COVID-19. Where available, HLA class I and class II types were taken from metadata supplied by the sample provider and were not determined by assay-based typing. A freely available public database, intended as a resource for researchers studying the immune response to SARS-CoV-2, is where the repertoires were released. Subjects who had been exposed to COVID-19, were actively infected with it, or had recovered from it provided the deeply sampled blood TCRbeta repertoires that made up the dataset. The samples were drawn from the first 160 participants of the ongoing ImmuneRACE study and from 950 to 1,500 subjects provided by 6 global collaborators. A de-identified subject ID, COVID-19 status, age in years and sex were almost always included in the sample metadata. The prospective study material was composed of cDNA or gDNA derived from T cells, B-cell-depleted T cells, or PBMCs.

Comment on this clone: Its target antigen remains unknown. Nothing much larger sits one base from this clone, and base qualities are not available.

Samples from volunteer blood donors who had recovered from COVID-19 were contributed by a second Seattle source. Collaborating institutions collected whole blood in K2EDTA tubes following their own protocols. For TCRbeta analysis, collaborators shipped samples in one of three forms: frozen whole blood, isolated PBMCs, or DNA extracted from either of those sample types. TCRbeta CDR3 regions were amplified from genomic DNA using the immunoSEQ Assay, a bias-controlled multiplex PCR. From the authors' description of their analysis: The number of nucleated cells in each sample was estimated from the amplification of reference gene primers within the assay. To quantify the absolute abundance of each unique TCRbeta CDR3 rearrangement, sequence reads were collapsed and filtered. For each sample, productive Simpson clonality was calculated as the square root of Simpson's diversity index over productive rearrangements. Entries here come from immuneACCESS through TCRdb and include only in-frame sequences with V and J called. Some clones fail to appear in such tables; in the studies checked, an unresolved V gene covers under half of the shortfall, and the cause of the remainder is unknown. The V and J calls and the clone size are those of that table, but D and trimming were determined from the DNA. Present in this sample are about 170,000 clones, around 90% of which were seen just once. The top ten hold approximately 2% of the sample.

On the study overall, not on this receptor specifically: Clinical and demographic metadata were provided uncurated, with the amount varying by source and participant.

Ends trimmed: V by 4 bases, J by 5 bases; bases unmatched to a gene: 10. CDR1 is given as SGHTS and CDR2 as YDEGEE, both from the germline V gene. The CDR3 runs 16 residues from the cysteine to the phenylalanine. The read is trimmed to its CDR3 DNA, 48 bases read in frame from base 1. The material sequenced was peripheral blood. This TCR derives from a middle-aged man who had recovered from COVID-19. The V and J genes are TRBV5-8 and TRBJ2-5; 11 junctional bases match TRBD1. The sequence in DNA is TGTGCCAGCAGCCCCCCCCGTGGGACAGGGGGGGAGACCCAGTACTTC. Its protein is CASSPPRGTGGETQYF.